The 20 T cell receptor beta chains presented below share a single source sample, sequenced in a study of regulatory T cells in long-lasting Graves disease. The time point denotes: newly diagnosed GD, antithyroid drugs for less than 3 months. Making the TCR library involved RNA that had been extracted from PBMCs. To make TCR beta libraries, researchers used iRepertoire HTBI primers and Arm-PCR of CDR3 regions. Via MiXCR, TCRdb re-called the multiplex PCR reads, giving one row per CDR3 protein. In the table there are a few hundred thousand distinct CDR3 sequences, roughly 17% of which are singletons. These data were also filed under a second study, of T cells in Graves' hyperthyroidism and ophthalmopathy.

The sample in question was peripheral blood mononuclear cells (PBMCs), obtained at new diagnosis, from a patient treated with antithyroid drugs. The receptors shown here come from a man aged 40-49 years with Graves disease.

This clonotype was observed at least ten times. The chain couples TRBV7-8 to TRBJ1-5, with D tentatively TRBD1 (5 bases). There are 16 residues in the CDR3. Germline CDR1 is SGHVS and CDR2 is FQNEAQ. With 5 bases removed from V and 0 bases from J, the gap between germline ends came to 14 bases. The CDR3 loop reads CASSGPGGGSNQPQHF. In DNA form, the CDR3 reads TGTGCCAGCAGCGGTCCGGGCGGGGGTAGCAATCAGCCCCAGCATTTT.

This clonotype was seen many times. This rearrangement joins TRBV3-1 to TRBJ2-1, with D uncertain. The J call may be in error: the DNA end matches TRBJ2-5 better. Per the germline V gene, CDR1 is LGHDT and CDR2 is YNNKEL (reference sequence). The CDR3 totals 13 residues. The CDR3 sequence is CASSRLQEETQYF. The CDR3 coding sequence is TGTGCCAGCAGCCGGCTGCAAGAAGAGACCCAGTACTTC.

Worth noting for this clonotype: This may arise from a read error, as a much more abundant clone is one base away. The chain joins TRBV3-1 to TRBJ2-1, with D tentatively TRBD2 (5 bases). Trimming took 1 base from V and 2 from J, leaving 9 bases between them. The germline V gene has CDR1 LGHDT and CDR2 YNNKEL (reference sequence). This CDR3 region has 15 residues. As DNA, the CDR3 is TGTGCCAGCAGCCAAGCGGCGGGCCCCTACAATGAGCAGTTCTTC. Protein: CASSQAAGPYNEQFF.

This chain joins TRBV20-1 and TRBJ1-5; 9 bases align to TRBD1. The V gene end was trimmed by 0 bases and the J gene end by 7 bases; junction bases not matched to a gene: 13. CDR3 length: 17 residues. CDR1 and CDR2 (germline): DFQATT, SNEGSKA (reference sequence). The CDR3 DNA reads TGCAGTGCTAGAGATAAGGAACACACAGGGGGCGACCAGCCCCAGCATTTT. Translation: CSARDKEHTGGDQPQHF.

With respect to this clonotype: Being one base from a much bigger clone, this may be a read error. The chain couples TRBV28 to TRBJ2-3; D is unclear. Trimming removed 6 bases at V and 8 bases at J, with 15 bases between. CDR3 size: 13 residues. Germline V lookup: CDR1 MDHEN, CDR2 SYDVKM. This CDR3 is CASRLRSLGTQYF. Written as DNA, the CDR3 is TGTGCCAGCAGGTTACGGTCGTTGGGTACGCAGTATTTT.

The chain is built from TRBV5-4 and TRBJ1-6, with D tentatively TRBD1 (5 bases). Between the trimmed V and J ends, which lost 2 bases and 6 bases, there was a span of 15 bases. The CDR3 is 16 amino acids. CDR1 and CDR2 from the germline V gene are SGHNT and YYREEE (reference sequence). In nucleotides, the CDR3 is TGTGCCAGCAGCTTTCTGGCCGGGGGGGGTAATTCACCCCTCCACTTT. It yields the protein CASSFLAGGGNSPLHF.

V and J are TRBV7-8 and TRBJ2-7; D may be TRBD1 or TRBD2 (6 bases each). V dropped 11 bases and J dropped 1 base, with 24 bases sitting between them. Germline CDR1 is SGHVS and CDR2 is FQNEAQ. This CDR3 has 16 amino acids. The CDR3 coding sequence is TGTGCCCCCGCTACGTGCCAACGGAGGGGGTCCTACGAGCAGTACTTC. Residues: CAPATCQRRGSYEQYF.

The V gene is TRBV29-1, the J gene TRBJ1-1; possible D gene TRBD1, 5 bases. Trimming cost V 7 bases and J 3 bases, with 12 bases left between them. Germline V CDR1 and CDR2: SQVTM, ANQGSEA. This CDR3 region has 12 residues. CDR3 region: CSARVGDTEAFF. The CDR3 bases are TGCAGCGCCAGGGTGGGGGACACTGAAGCTTTCTTT.

This clonotype showed up many times. This chain uses TRBV6-1 with TRBJ1-2, with TRBD1 as a possible D gene (6 bases). Between the trimmed V and J ends, which lost 3 bases and 7 bases, there was a span of 15 bases. The germline V gene encodes CDR1 MNHNS and CDR2 SASEGT. This CDR3 is 14 amino acids long. As DNA, the CDR3 is TGTGCCAGCAGTGATGACAGGAGGAGGGGTGGCTACACCTTC. This translates into CASSDDRRRGGYTF.

This clonotype was detected ten times or more. The chain recombines TRBV6-1 with TRBJ2-1; perhaps TRBD1 as D (6 bases). CDR1 is MNHNS, CDR2 SASEGT, per germline. V was shortened by 6 bases and J by 9 bases, with 24 bases between the two germline ends. This CDR3 has 16 amino acids. In DNA, the CDR3 is TGTGCCAGCAGCCTCCCCCCAGGGGCGTGGATGGCTGAGCAGTTCTTC. It codes for CASSLPPGAWMAEQFF.

This clonotype has a count of ten or more. This chain links TRBV6-9 with TRBJ2-7; no firm D call. Between the trimmed V and J ends, which lost 3 bases and 2 bases, there was a span of 11 bases. This CDR3 has 14 residues. Germline V gene lookup returns CDR1 MNHGY and CDR2 SVAAGI. CDR3 nucleotides: TGTGCCAGCAGTTACTCCGGAAGACCCTACGAGCAGTACTTC. Its protein is CASSYSGRPYEQYF.

This chain uses TRBV11-3 with TRBJ1-1; no clear D. Per the germline V gene, CDR1 is SGHNT and CDR2 is YENEEA. The CDR3 is 14 residues long. Trimming left V 5 bases short and J 4 bases short, with 14 bases between. CDR3 in DNA: TGTGCCAGCAGCCAAGATGGCCCGTTCACTGAAGCTTTCTTT. Its translation is CASSQDGPFTEAFF.

The chain uses TRBV19 and TRBJ1-6; no clear D. The CDR3 runs to 15 residues. V was shortened by 3 bases and J by 6 bases, with 12 bases between the two germline ends. CDR1 and CDR2 (germline): LNHDA, SQIVND (reference sequence). CDR3 DNA sequence: TGTGCCAGTAGTATCCTCCGGAGCAGTAATTCACCCCTCCACTTT. This translates into CASSILRSSNSPLHF.

At least ten counts were recorded for this clonotype. This chain uses TRBV6-4 with TRBJ2-5; TRBD1 agrees at 8 bases. The CDR3 loop spans 15 amino acids. The trim removed 4 bases at V and 2 bases at J, leaving 6 bases unmatched. Germline V gene sequence: CDR1 MRHNA, CDR2 SNTAGT. The CDR3 reads CASSARDRGQETQYF. The DNA of the CDR3 is TGTGCCAGCAGTGCCCGCGACAGGGGTCAAGAGACCCAGTACTTC.

This clonotype occurred many times. The chain has TRBV28 and TRBJ1-5, with 9 bases matching TRBD1. Germline V lookup: CDR1 MDHEN, CDR2 SYDVKM. With V trimmed by 5 bases and J by 7 bases, 6 bases remained unmatched. This CDR3 is 14 amino acids long. For the CDR3, the DNA is TGTGCCAGCAGTCCCGGGACAGGGTTACAGCCCCAGCATTTT. Amino acid sequence: CASSPGTGLQPQHF.

Of note for this clonotype: A single base is all that separates this from a far larger clone, so a read error is likely. The chain links TRBV7-8 to TRBJ1-1; D ambiguous. CDR1 is SGHVS, CDR2 FQNEAQ, per germline. This CDR3 spans 15 amino acids. The CDR3 DNA reads as TGCGCCAGCAGCCAAGGTTCCCGGATGAACACTGAAGCTTTCTTT. Amino acid sequence: CASSQGSRMNTEAFF.

V and J are TRBV12-5 and TRBJ2-5; possible D gene TRBD1, 7 bases. Germline-derived CDR1 and CDR2 are LGHNT and FRNRAP. Trimming shortened V by 8 bases and J by 2 bases, and 18 bases separated the two germline ends. The CDR3 is made up of 15 amino acids. CDR3 sequence (DNA): TGTGCTAGTACCCCGGGGGACAGACGTCAAGAGACCCAGTACTTC. Encoded protein: CASTPGDRRQETQYF.

The rearrangement uses TRBV2 and TRBJ2-2; 7 nucleotides agree with TRBD1. The CDR3 runs to 16 residues. Germline V gives CDR1 SNHLY, CDR2 FYNNEI. V was pared by 7 bases and J by 2 bases, with 10 bases of the junction left unmatched. The CDR3 is CASKGKGQLNTGELFF. The CDR3 nucleotides read TGTGCCAGCAAGGGAAAGGGACAGCTTAACACCGGGGAGCTGTTTTTT.

This clonotype turned up a few times. J is TRBJ1-5 and V is TRBV7-9; unclear D gene. CDR3 length: 16 amino acids. V shed 5 bases and J shed 2 bases, with 16 bases lying between them. CDR1 and CDR2 (germline): SEHNR, FQNEAQ (reference sequence). This CDR3 reads CASSPTSTLGNQPQHF. CDR3 coding DNA: TGTGCCAGCAGCCCGACGTCTACCCTGGGCAATCAGCCCCAGCATTTT.

For this clonotype: A read error may account for a junction end that differs from germline. The chain has TRBV7-9 and TRBJ1-4; D is ambiguous. Germline CDR1 SEHNR, CDR2 FQNEAQ (reference sequence). The CDR3 consists of 13 residues. The CDR3 DNA reads TGTGCTAGCACTGCCTCAACTAATGAAAAACCGTTTTTT. Amino acids: CASTASTNEKPFF.